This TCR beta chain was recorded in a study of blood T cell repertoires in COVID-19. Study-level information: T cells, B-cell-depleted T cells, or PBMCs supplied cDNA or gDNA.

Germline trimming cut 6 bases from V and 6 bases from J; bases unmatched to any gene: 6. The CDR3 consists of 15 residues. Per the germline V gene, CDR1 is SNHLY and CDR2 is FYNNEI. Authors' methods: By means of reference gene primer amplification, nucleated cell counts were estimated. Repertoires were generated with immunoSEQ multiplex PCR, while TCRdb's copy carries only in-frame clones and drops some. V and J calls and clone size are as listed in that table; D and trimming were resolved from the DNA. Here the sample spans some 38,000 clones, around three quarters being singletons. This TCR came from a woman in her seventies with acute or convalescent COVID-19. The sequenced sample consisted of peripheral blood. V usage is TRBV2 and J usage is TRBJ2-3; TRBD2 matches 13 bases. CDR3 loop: CASRPTSGRSDTQYF. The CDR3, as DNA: TGTGCCAGCAGGCCGACTAGCGGGAGGTCGGATACGCAGTATTTT.